Below are 26 T cell receptor beta chains sequenced from a single sample in a study of cytomegalovirus exposure and HLA in healthy donors. Use of 60 Vbeta and 13 Jbeta primers characterized the PCR. Assay used: immunoSEQ multiplex PCR; TCRdb lists only in-frame clones, some missing. In the table there are about 120,000 clones, 75% of which are singletons. Sequenced: PBMCs. The receptors originated from a woman in her thirties or forties in good health and CMV-seropositive.

The chain carries TRBV5-1 and TRBJ2-3; TRBD2 is a possible D gene (6 bases). Germline assignment: CDR1 SGHRS and CDR2 YFSETQ. The CDR3 is 16 amino acids. Trimming removed 1 base from V and 4 bases from J, with 16 bases in between. The CDR3 nucleotides are TGCGCCAGCAGCTTGTATCGGGGGAGTGGTTCAGATACGCAGTATTTT. Protein sequence: CASSLYRGSGSDTQYF.

The chain combines TRBV7-9 with TRBJ1-2; 9 nucleotides align to TRBD1. The CDR3 consists of 17 residues. CDR1 SEHNR and CDR2 FQNEAQ come from the germline V gene (reference sequence). The trim removed 1 base at V and 5 bases at J, leaving 11 bases unmatched. The CDR3 DNA follows: TGTGCCAGCAGCTTAGACCAATTACAGGGGGCGAGGTATGGCTACACCTTC. Translation: CASSLDQLQGARYGYTF.

This chain joins TRBV7-2 and TRBJ1-2; possibly TRBD1 for D (6 bases). Trimming removed 6 bases at V and 4 bases at J, with 18 bases between. Germline V gene sequence: CDR1 SGHTA, CDR2 FQGNSA. The CDR3 is 15 residues long. This CDR3 is CASSLTAVGGYGYTF. In nucleotides, the CDR3 is TGTGCCAGCAGTTTGACAGCGGTAGGGGGCTATGGCTACACCTTC.

J is TRBJ2-5 and V is TRBV30; 7 bases fit TRBD2. Germline V gene sequence: CDR1 GTSNPN, CDR2 SVGIG (reference sequence). This CDR3 has 13 amino acids. V dropped 2 bases and J dropped 2; count of bases not matched to a gene: 2. The CDR3 sequence: CAWSRLAQETQYF. As DNA, the CDR3 is TGTGCCTGGAGTCGACTAGCTCAAGAGACCCAGTACTTC. The full variable domain, in which reference TRBV30 and TRBJ2-5 provide the parts outside the CDR3, is SQTIHQWPATLVQPVGSPLSLECTVEGTSNPNLYWYRQAAGRGLQLLFYSVGIGQISSEVPQNLSASRPQDRQFILSSKKLLLSDSGFYLCAWSRLAQETQYFGPGTRLLVL.

The chain couples TRBV5-4 to TRBJ1-1; perhaps TRBD1 as D (5 bases). Trimming removed 0 bases at V and 3 bases at J, with 15 bases between. The germline gives CDR1 SGHNT, CDR2 YYREEE (reference sequence). This CDR3 has 16 amino acids. The CDR3 loop is CASSLGVGAGDTEAFF. Written as DNA, the CDR3 is TGTGCCAGCAGCTTGGGAGTCGGGGCGGGGGACACTGAAGCTTTCTTT.

This clone has only a few counts. V and J are TRBV30 and TRBJ1-4; D ambiguous. CDR3 length: 12 residues. V lost 5 bases, J lost 8 bases, and 12 bases lay in between. The germline V gene has CDR1 GTSNPN and CDR2 SVGIG (reference sequence). DNA of the CDR3: TGTGCCTGGGGTGCCGAGGAGGAAAAACTGTTTTTT. It specifies CAWGAEEEKLFF.

This chain connects TRBV14 to TRBJ2-1; 12 nucleotides align to TRBD1. The junction had 12 bases not matched to a gene; V was cut back by 4 bases and J by 8 bases. CDR1 SGHDN and CDR2 FVKESK come from the germline V gene. CDR3 size: 17 residues. CDR3 region: CASSRLKGQGAFDEQFF. The CDR3 region has the DNA TGTGCCAGCAGCCGACTCAAGGGACAGGGGGCTTTCGATGAGCAGTTCTTC.

CDR3 sequence: CASSWPLGTGDYGYTF. The CDR3 bases are TGTGCCAGCAGTTGGCCCCTTGGCACAGGGGACTATGGCTACACCTTC. V and J are TRBV28 and TRBJ1-2; 7 positions match TRBD1. Germline values: CDR1 MDHEN, CDR2 SYDVKM. CDR3 length equals 16 residues. Losses at the gene ends were 4 bases for V and 3 bases for J; bases not matched to a gene: 11.

V gene TRBV14 combines with J gene TRBJ1-2; no firm D call. V was pared by 3 bases and J by 3 bases, with 8 bases between. The CDR3 extends over 13 amino acids. Germline V gene data show CDR1 as SGHDN and CDR2 as FVKESK. CDR3 in DNA: TGTGCCAGCAGCCAGGGAGGAGACTATGGCTACACCTTC. Protein product: CASSQGGDYGYTF.

This clone was detected only once. V usage is TRBV7-2 and J usage is TRBJ1-3; no firm D call. The CDR3 is 16 residues long. Germline values: CDR1 SGHTA, CDR2 FQGNSA. V lost 1 base, J lost 0 bases, and 10 bases lay in between. CDR3 residues: CASSLGPGSSGNTIYF. DNA for the CDR3: TGTGCCAGCAGCTTAGGCCCGGGAAGCTCTGGAAACACCATATATTTT.

The chain joins TRBV28 to TRBJ2-7, with D hard to call. This CDR3 region has 12 residues. Germline lookup yields CDR1 MDHEN and CDR2 SYDVKM. The V end was cut by 4 bases, the J end by 3 bases, with 7 bases between. The CDR3 is CASSSPRYEQYF. The DNA for the CDR3 is TGTGCCAGCAGTTCCCCCCGCTACGAGCAGTACTTC.

CDR3 sequence (DNA): TGTGCCAGCAGCACAAGAAGACAGGGAAACACCGGGGAGCTGTTTTTT. Protein sequence: CASSTRRQGNTGELFF. The chain employs TRBV5-4 and TRBJ2-2; 7 nucleotides align to TRBD1. Germline trimming cut 4 bases from V and 2 bases from J; bases unmatched to any gene: 8. In germline, CDR1 is SGHNT, CDR2 YYREEE (reference sequence). The CDR3 runs 16 residues.

V gene TRBV6-5 combines with J gene TRBJ1-1; 7 positions match TRBD1. Germline CDR1 MNHEY, CDR2 SVGAGI. The CDR3 sequence is 13 residues long. The V gene end was trimmed by 6 bases and the J gene end by 7 bases; junction bases not matched to a gene: 8. The CDR3 region has the DNA TGTGCCAGCAGCGATACAGGGGTCGTTGAAGCTTTCTTT. It yields the protein CASSDTGVVEAFF.

The CDR3 DNA reads as TGCAGCGTTACGGACACTGAAGCTTTCTTT. Amino acids: CSVTDTEAFF. This sequence joins TRBV29-1 and TRBJ1-1, with D hard to call. V shed 5 bases and J shed 3 bases, with 4 bases lying between them. CDR1 is SQVTM and CDR2 is ANQGSEA in the germline V gene. CDR3 size: 10 residues.

V gene TRBV5-6 combines with J gene TRBJ1-5; no reliable D call. The V end lost 4 bases, the J end lost 3 bases, and 8 bases lay between the germline ends. Germline CDR1 is SGHDT and CDR2 is YYEEEE. The length of the CDR3 is 13 residues. Here the CDR3 reads CASSRGNNQPQHF. Written as DNA, the CDR3 is TGTGCCAGCAGCCGGGGAAACAATCAGCCCCAGCATTTT. Based on the CDR3 plus reference TRBV5-6 and TRBJ1-5, the full variable domain is DAGVTQSPTHLIKTRGQQVTLRCSPKSGHDTVSWYQQALGQGPQFIFQYYEEEERQRGNFPDRFSGHQFPNYSSELNVNALLLGDSALYLCASSRGNNQPQHFGDGTRLSIL.

This clone showed up just a few times. V usage is TRBV14 and J usage is TRBJ2-3, with 12 bases identical to TRBD2. Looked up from germline, CDR1 is SGHDN and CDR2 is FVKESK. The CDR3 runs 19 residues. V dropped 3 bases and J dropped 3; count of bases not matched to a gene: 13. CDR3: CASSHFAPPTSGGTDTQYF. CDR3 DNA: TGTGCCAGCAGCCATTTTGCCCCACCGACTAGCGGGGGAACAGATACGCAGTATTTT. The variable domain in full, completed from reference TRBV14 and TRBJ2-3, reads EAGVTQFPSHSVIEKGQTVTLRCDPISGHDNLYWYRRVMGKEIKFLLHFVKESKQDESGMPNNRFLAERTGGTYSTLKVQPAELEDSGVYFCASSHFAPPTSGGTDTQYFGPGTRLTVL.

The V gene is TRBV19, the J gene TRBJ2-1, with D maybe TRBD2 (6 bases). V was trimmed by 9 bases and J by 4 bases, leaving 25 bases between them. Looked up from germline, CDR1 is LNHDA and CDR2 is SQIVND (reference sequence). There are 17 residues in the CDR3. The CDR3, as DNA: TGTGCCAGCTCCGGGCCGCCGGAGGGGTGGGGATACAATGAGCAGTTCTTC. Amino acids: CASSGPPEGWGYNEQFF.

The chain couples TRBV6-1 to TRBJ1-5; a weak D match, TRBD1 (5 bases). The germline V gene has CDR1 MNHNS and CDR2 SASEGT. This CDR3 region has 15 residues. Trimming pared 0 bases from V and 6 bases from J, leaving 12 bases between. The CDR3 nucleotides are TGTGCCAGCAGTGAAGCCGACCAGGGACTTCAGCCCCAGCATTTT. Its translation: CASSEADQGLQPQHF.

The rearrangement links TRBV18 to TRBJ1-1; D possibly corresponds to TRBD1 (5 bases). The CDR3 is 12 amino acids. Trimming cost V 3 bases and J 11 bases, with 13 bases left between them. Germline CDR1 KGHSH, CDR2 LQKENI. CDR3 sequence reads: CASSPIRVEAFF. In DNA, the CDR3 is TGTGCCAGCTCACCTATCAGGGTTGAGGCTTTCTTT.

This clone has only one observation. In DNA form, the CDR3 reads TGCGCCAGCAGCTTGTCGGACAGGGGAGACACTGAAGCTTTCTTT. Amino acid sequence: CASSLSDRGDTEAFF. V and J are TRBV5-1 and TRBJ1-1; 9 positions agree with TRBD1. After removal of 1 base from V and 3 bases from J, the junction contained 4 bases not matched to a gene. CDR3 length equals 15 residues. Germline loops: CDR1 SGHRS, CDR2 YFSETQ.

This clone is a singleton in its sample. The CDR3 DNA sequence: TGTGCCACCAGTGGTAGGGGCGATGAGCAGTTCTTC. Its translation: CATSGRGDEQFF. J is TRBJ2-1 and V is TRBV15, with a possible D match to TRBD1 (5 bases). The CDR3 is 12 amino acids. Trimming removed 6 bases from V and 8 bases from J, with 11 bases in between. Germline V gives CDR1 LNHNV, CDR2 YYDKDF (reference sequence).

The CDR3 here is CSVGGQLYGYTF. As DNA, the CDR3 is TGCAGCGTGGGCGGACAGCTCTATGGCTACACCTTC. This chain uses TRBV29-1 with TRBJ1-2; maybe TRBD1 (6 bases). Germline values: CDR1 SQVTM, CDR2 ANQGSEA. The CDR3 sequence is 12 residues long. Trimming took off 6 bases at V and 4 bases at J, with 12 bases between the two ends.

This chain uses TRBV18 with TRBJ2-7; 8 nucleotides line up with TRBD1. CDR1 KGHSH and CDR2 LQKENI come from the germline V gene. The CDR3 runs 14 residues. The V segment lost 6 bases and the J segment 0 bases; nucleotides outside the gene matches: 4. The CDR3 coding sequence is TGTGCCAGCTCCGGACAGGGCTCCTCCTACGAGCAGTACTTC. Translated: CASSGQGSSYEQYF.

This clone was counted a few times. This sequence joins TRBV30 and TRBJ1-1; D is ambiguous. V lost 5 bases, J lost 3 bases, and 16 bases lay in between. The CDR3 sequence is 14 residues long. Germline V gene lookup returns CDR1 GTSNPN and CDR2 SVGIG (reference sequence). CDR3 loop: CAWEPGGLHTEAFF. The DNA for the CDR3 is TGTGCCTGGGAACCCGGAGGACTTCACACTGAAGCTTTCTTT.

The gene calls are TRBV5-1 and TRBJ2-5; TRBD1 matches 7 bases. The V gene's germline CDR1 is SGHRS and CDR2 YFSETQ. Trimming took 3 bases from V and 1 from J; bases not matched to a gene: 6. This CDR3 has 15 residues. The CDR3, as DNA: TGCGCCAGCAGCTACCATTGGACAGGCCAAGAGACCCAGTACTTC. Amino acid sequence: CASSYHWTGQETQYF.

J is TRBJ2-3 and V is TRBV7-8; 7 positions agree with TRBD1. The CDR3 has 14 amino acids. With 5 bases clipped from V and 6 bases from J, the junction kept 8 bases outside the gene matches. Germline CDR1 and CDR2: SGHVS and FQNEAQ. The CDR3 protein is CASSPITGDDTQYF. DNA of the CDR3: TGTGCCAGCAGCCCTATTACAGGGGACGATACGCAGTATTTT.